This T cell receptor beta chain was profiled in a study of blood T cell repertoires in COVID-19. Study at large: The origin of the acute and convalescent COVID-19 samples was the United States, Italy and Spain. Sample material is recorded as cDNA or gDNA derived from T cells, B-cell-depleted T cells, or PBMCs.

In the authors' methods: Amplifying reference gene primers gave estimates of nucleated cell counts. Generated by immunoSEQ multiplex PCR, the TCRdb table keeps only in-frame clones and is missing some. The DNA was the basis for D and trimming; V, J and clone size are from that table. The sample contains approximately 260,000 clones, roughly 90% of which appear only once. The CDR3 has 15 amino acids. The V end lost 2 bases, the J end lost 2 bases, and 12 bases lay between the germline ends. This TCR derives from a woman aged 40 to 50 who had recovered from COVID-19. Material for sequencing was peripheral blood. The genes are TRBV23-1 and TRBJ2-5; D possibly corresponds to TRBD2 (5 bases). TRBV23-1 is filed as an ORF, its function uncertain. CDR3 protein: CASSQGVGLQETQYF. The CDR3 region has the DNA TGCGCCAGCAGTCAAGGGGTCGGACTTCAAGAGACCCAGTACTTC.